This is a list of T cell receptor beta chains from one sample in a study of Graves' ophthalmopathy and Graves' hyperthyroidism. TCRdb reprocessed the multiplex PCR reads via MiXCR and lists one record per CDR3 protein. The sample records hundreds of thousands of distinct CDR3 sequences, 15% being singletons. The sample was peripheral blood. These receptors came from a woman under 30 with stable Graves' hyperthyroidism. CDR3s include the opening cysteine and the closing phenylalanine or tryptophan. Fields, in order: D gene, J gene, V gene, clone size, CDR3 DNA, CDR3 protein. A D gene is named only where the DNA matches it firmly. The size entry is marked missing in some rows and otherwise reads once, few, many or a size class.

D gene: TRBD2
J gene: TRBJ2-5
V gene: TRBV7-3
clone size: NA
CDR3 DNA: TGTGCCAGCAGCTTAACGCCCGGGACTAGCGGATTCCAAGAGACCCAGTACTTC
CDR3 protein: CASSLTPGTSGFQETQYF

D gene: TRBD1
J gene: TRBJ2-7
V gene: TRBV11-1
clone size: NA
CDR3 DNA: TGTGCCAGCAGCCCCAGGGGGCTTGAGAGCTCCTACGAGCAGTACTTC
CDR3 protein: CASSPRGLESSYEQYF

D gene: NA
J gene: TRBJ2-7
V gene: TRBV20-1
clone size: many
CDR3 DNA: TGCAGTGCTAGGGGGGGGCCCGGCTCCTACGAGCAGTACTTC
CDR3 protein: CSARGGPGSYEQYF

D gene: NA
J gene: TRBJ1-2
V gene: TRBV12-3/TRBV12-4
clone size: many
CDR3 DNA: TGTGCCAGCAGTCCGCCGGGACCCCTTTATGGCTACACCTTC
CDR3 protein: CASSPPGPLYGYTF

D gene: TRBD2
J gene: TRBJ2-4
V gene: TRBV11-3
clone size: few
CDR3 DNA: TGTGCCAGCAGCCCCCGAGGGCTAGCGGGGAAAAACATTCAGTACTTC
CDR3 protein: CASSPRGLAGKNIQYF

D gene: TRBD1
J gene: TRBJ1-2
V gene: TRBV10-3
clone size: many
CDR3 DNA: TGTGCCATCAGAACCGGGACAGTTTATGGCTACACCTTC
CDR3 protein: CAIRTGTVYGYTF

D gene: NA
J gene: TRBJ1-6
V gene: TRBV15
clone size: many
CDR3 DNA: TGTGCCACCAGCAGAGCCAGGGACACCGCCTCCTATAATTCACCCCTCCACTTT
CDR3 protein: CATSRARDTASYNSPLHF

D gene: NA
J gene: TRBJ2-5
V gene: TRBV28
clone size: many
CDR3 DNA: TGTGCCAGCAGTTTATTCCAAGAGACCCAGTACTTC
CDR3 protein: CASSLFQETQYF

D gene: TRBD1
J gene: TRBJ1-2
V gene: TRBV12-3/TRBV12-4
clone size: many
CDR3 DNA: TGTGCCAGCACCAGGGACAGGGGAGGGAATTATGGCTACACCTTC
CDR3 protein: CASTRDRGGNYGYTF

D gene: TRBD1
J gene: TRBJ1-2
V gene: TRBV6-5
clone size: many
CDR3 DNA: TGTGCCAGCACCCCCGGGACAGGGACCACCTATGGCTACACCTTC
CDR3 protein: CASTPGTGTTYGYTF

D gene: TRBD1
J gene: TRBJ1-2
V gene: TRBV29-1
clone size: many
CDR3 DNA: TGCAGCACCCTTACAGGGGTCGGCTACACCTTC
CDR3 protein: CSTLTGVGYTF

D gene: TRBD2
J gene: TRBJ2-7
V gene: TRBV28
clone size: NA
CDR3 DNA: TGTGCCAGCAACCCTGGCGGGAGTACCCCCTACGAGCAGTACTTC
CDR3 protein: CASNPGGSTPYEQYF

D gene: TRBD1
J gene: TRBJ1-1
V gene: TRBV6-4
clone size: many
CDR3 DNA: TGTGCCAGCAGTGTCACAGGGGGCACTGAAGCTTTCTTT
CDR3 protein: CASSVTGGTEAFF

D gene: NA
J gene: TRBJ1-2
V gene: TRBV6-5
clone size: many
CDR3 DNA: TGTGCCAGCGGGGAGTCAGGTCCTAACTATGGCTACACCTTC
CDR3 protein: CASGESGPNYGYTF

D gene: NA
J gene: TRBJ1-2
V gene: TRBV4-1
clone size: NA
CDR3 DNA: TGCGCCAGCAGCCAAGATTTTTGGGGGCTTACTAACTATGGCTACACCTTC
CDR3 protein: CASSQDFWGLTNYGYTF

D gene: TRBD2
J gene: TRBJ2-7
V gene: TRBV5-1
clone size: many
CDR3 DNA: TGCGCCAGCAGCTTGGTTGTGACTAGCAACGAGCAGTACTTC
CDR3 protein: CASSLVVTSNEQYF

D gene: TRBD1
J gene: TRBJ2-7
V gene: TRBV6-1
clone size: many
CDR3 DNA: TGTGCCAGCAGTCCCTTCGGGACAGCCTACGAGCAGTACTTC
CDR3 protein: CASSPFGTAYEQYF

D gene: NA
J gene: TRBJ2-7
V gene: TRBV12-3/TRBV12-4
clone size: many
CDR3 DNA: TGTGCCAGCAGTTTGCTGTCGAGCTCCTACGAGCAGTACTTC
CDR3 protein: CASSLLSSSYEQYF

D gene: NA
J gene: TRBJ2-5
V gene: TRBV7-3
clone size: many
CDR3 DNA: TGTGCCAGCAGCTTAAGGCCCGGAGGGGGGGAAGAGACCCAGTACTTC
CDR3 protein: CASSLRPGGGEETQYF

D gene: NA
J gene: TRBJ1-5
V gene: TRBV12-3/TRBV12-4
clone size: NA
CDR3 DNA: TGTGCCAGCAGTTTTAACCCCCAACAACAGCCCCAGCATTTT
CDR3 protein: CASSFNPQQQPQHF

D gene: NA
J gene: TRBJ1-3
V gene: TRBV7-2
clone size: NA
CDR3 DNA: TGTGCCAGCAGCTTAGCACAGGGATTCGGAAACACCATATATTTT
CDR3 protein: CASSLAQGFGNTIYF

D gene: NA
J gene: TRBJ1-1
V gene: TRBV12-3/TRBV12-4
clone size: many
CDR3 DNA: TGTACCAGCAGACTATTTCATGGGGTCGCTGAAGCTTTCTTT
CDR3 protein: CTSRLFHGVAEAFF

D gene: TRBD1
J gene: TRBJ2-2
V gene: TRBV7-3
clone size: many
CDR3 DNA: TGTGCCAGCAGCCCCTACCCCGGGACAGGGAACACCGGGGAGCTGTTTTTT
CDR3 protein: CASSPYPGTGNTGELFF

D gene: NA
J gene: TRBJ1-1
V gene: TRBV11-2
clone size: many
CDR3 DNA: TGTGCCAGCAGCTTAGCCGGGGGGAGGACTGAAGCTTTCTTT
CDR3 protein: CASSLAGGRTEAFF

D gene: TRBD1
J gene: TRBJ1-1
V gene: TRBV6-5
clone size: many
CDR3 DNA: TGTGCCAGCAGTTACCGGAGTCGACAGGGGGCTTTCTTT
CDR3 protein: CASSYRSRQGAFF

D gene: NA
J gene: TRBJ1-5
V gene: TRBV4-1
clone size: many
CDR3 DNA: TGCGCCAGCAGCCAAGAGGGGCTCGGGTATCAGCCCCAGCATTTT
CDR3 protein: CASSQEGLGYQPQHF

D gene: NA
J gene: TRBJ2-2
V gene: TRBV6-5
clone size: many
CDR3 DNA: TGTGCCAGCAGTTACCTGGGACCGACGAACACCGGGGAGCTGTTTTTT
CDR3 protein: CASSYLGPTNTGELFF

D gene: TRBD1
J gene: TRBJ2-7
V gene: TRBV7-6
clone size: many
CDR3 DNA: TGTGCCAGCAGCTCCGGACAGGGGGCGGCGTGGGAGCAGTACTTC
CDR3 protein: CASSSGQGAAWEQYF

D gene: TRBD1
J gene: TRBJ1-1
V gene: TRBV5-6
clone size: many
CDR3 DNA: TGTGCCAGCAGCAAGGACAGGGGACAGTTTGAAGCTTTCTTT
CDR3 protein: CASSKDRGQFEAFF

D gene: TRBD1
J gene: TRBJ1-5
V gene: TRBV18
clone size: few
CDR3 DNA: TGTGCCAGCTCACCACTCGGGACAGGGTCGGATCAGCCCCAGCATTTT
CDR3 protein: CASSPLGTGSDQPQHF

D gene: TRBD1
J gene: TRBJ1-5
V gene: TRBV12-3/TRBV12-4
clone size: NA
CDR3 DNA: TGTGCCAGCAGTTCCGCGGGACAGGGGGCACGACAGCCCCAGCATTTT
CDR3 protein: CASSSAGQGARQPQHF

D gene: NA
J gene: TRBJ1-1
V gene: TRBV29-1
clone size: NA
CDR3 DNA: TGCAGCGTTGAAGAAGGGGTGACAGAAGCTTTCTTT
CDR3 protein: CSVEEGVTEAFF

D gene: NA
J gene: TRBJ2-7
V gene: TRBV18
clone size: NA
CDR3 DNA: TGTGCCAGCTCACCAGTCAGGGGAGAGTACGAGCAGTACTTC
CDR3 protein: CASSPVRGEYEQYF

D gene: NA
J gene: TRBJ1-5
V gene: TRBV27
clone size: NA
CDR3 DNA: TGTGCCAGCGGGGGACCGCATCAGCCCCAGCATTTT
CDR3 protein: CASGGPHQPQHF

D gene: NA
J gene: TRBJ1-2
V gene: TRBV6-5
clone size: many
CDR3 DNA: TGTGCCAGCAGTTACTCGATTGGGGGTTGGGGCTATGGCTACACCTTC
CDR3 protein: CASSYSIGGWGYGYTF

D gene: NA
J gene: TRBJ1-2
V gene: TRBV12-3/TRBV12-4
clone size: many
CDR3 DNA: TGTGCCAGCAGTTTAGGAGGGGACCCCCTATTGGGCTACACCTTC
CDR3 protein: CASSLGGDPLLGYTF

D gene: NA
J gene: TRBJ2-6
V gene: TRBV9
clone size: many
CDR3 DNA: TGTGCCAGCAGCGTTACAGGGTCTGGGGCCAACGTCCTGACTTTC
CDR3 protein: CASSVTGSGANVLTF

D gene: NA
J gene: TRBJ1-5
V gene: TRBV6-5
clone size: many
CDR3 DNA: TGTGCCAGCAACCCTATCGGGGCGGATAGCAATCAGCCCCAGCATTTT
CDR3 protein: CASNPIGADSNQPQHF

D gene: TRBD1
J gene: TRBJ2-7
V gene: TRBV6-1
clone size: NA
CDR3 DNA: TGTGCCAGCAGTGATGGGGGACAGGGAAACTCCTACGAGCAGTACTTC
CDR3 protein: CASSDGGQGNSYEQYF

D gene: NA
J gene: TRBJ2-7
V gene: TRBV19
clone size: many
CDR3 DNA: TGTGCCAGTAGTAGGGCCCCCGCGAAGTTCCCCGGCGAGCAGTACTTC
CDR3 protein: CASSRAPAKFPGEQYF

D gene: NA
J gene: TRBJ1-2
V gene: TRBV6-1
clone size: many
CDR3 DNA: TGTGCCAGCAGTGATGAGCCAACTCTATATGGCTACACCTTC
CDR3 protein: CASSDEPTLYGYTF

D gene: NA
J gene: TRBJ2-7
V gene: TRBV11-2
clone size: many
CDR3 DNA: TGTGCCAGCAGCTTAACTCCGGCAGACGAGCAGTACTTC
CDR3 protein: CASSLTPADEQYF